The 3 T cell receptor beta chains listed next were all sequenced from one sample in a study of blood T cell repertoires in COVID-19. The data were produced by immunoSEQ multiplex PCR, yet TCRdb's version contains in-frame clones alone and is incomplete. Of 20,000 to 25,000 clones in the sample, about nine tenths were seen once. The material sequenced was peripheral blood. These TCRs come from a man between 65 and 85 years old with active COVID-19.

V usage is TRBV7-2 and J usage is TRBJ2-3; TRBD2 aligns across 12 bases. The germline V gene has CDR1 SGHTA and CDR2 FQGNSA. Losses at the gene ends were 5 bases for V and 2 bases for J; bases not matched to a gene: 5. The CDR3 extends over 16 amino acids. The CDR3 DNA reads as TGTGCCAGCAGCCTTGGACTAGCGGGAATCACAGATACGCAGTATTTT. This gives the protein CASSLGLAGITDTQYF.

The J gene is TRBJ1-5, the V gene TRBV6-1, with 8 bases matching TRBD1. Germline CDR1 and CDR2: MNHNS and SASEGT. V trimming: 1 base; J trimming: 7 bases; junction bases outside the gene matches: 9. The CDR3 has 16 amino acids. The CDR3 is CASSEVPGGAGQPQHF. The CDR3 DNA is TGTGCCAGCAGTGAAGTCCCAGGGGGCGCCGGCCAGCCCCAGCATTTT.

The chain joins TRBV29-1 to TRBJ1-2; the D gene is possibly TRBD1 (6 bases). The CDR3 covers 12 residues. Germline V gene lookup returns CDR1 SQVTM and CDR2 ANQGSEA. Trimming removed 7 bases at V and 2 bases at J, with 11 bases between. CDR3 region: CSARTGNYGYTF. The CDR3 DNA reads TGCAGCGCGCGAACAGGGAACTATGGCTACACCTTC. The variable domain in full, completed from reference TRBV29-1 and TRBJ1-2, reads SAVISQKPSRDICQRGTSLTIQCQVDSQVTMMFWYRQQPGQSLTLIATANQGSEATYESGFVIDKFPISRPNLTFSTLTVSNMSPEDSSIYLCSARTGNYGYTFGSGTRLTVV.